These 19 T cell receptor beta chains were all obtained from the same sample, sequenced in a study of prognosis after radiotherapy for stage I lung cancer. TCR beta CDR3 amplification from genomic DNA was performed by two-round multiplex PCR. Primers specific to each TRBV and TRBJ gene drove first-round PCR. TCRdb called the multiplex PCR reads again in MiXCR, with one record for every CDR3 protein. The table includes 59,000 or so distinct CDR3 sequences, more than 25% detected once. The specimen comprised PBMCs, sampled before or after stereotactic body radiation therapy (not recorded which). All receptors come from a donor over 45 with non-small cell lung cancer.

This clonotype was detected many times. A much larger clone lies one base from this, so it may be a read error. The CDR3 carries no conserved terminal phenylalanine or tryptophan, so it likely arises from a read error. CDR3 bases: TGTGCCAGCAGTTATCAGGGACAGCCGTCAGAGTCACCCCTCCACCTT. Protein sequence: CASSYQGQPSESPLHL. V and J are TRBV6-5 and TRBJ1-6, with TRBD1 identical over 7 bases. The trim removed 3 bases at V and 10 bases at J, leaving 12 bases unmatched. This CDR3 contains 16 residues. CDR1 MNHEY and CDR2 SVGAGI come from the germline V gene.

This clonotype has only one observation. This may come from a read error, since a much larger clone is one base off. The chain is built from TRBV18 and TRBJ2-3; 9 bases map to TRBD2. The CDR3 extends over 17 amino acids. The junction had 8 bases not matched to a gene; V was cut back by 0 bases and J by 4 bases. From germline, CDR1 is KGHSH and CDR2 LQKENI. CDR3 sequence: CASSPPWKGTSSDTQYF. DNA of the CDR3: TGTGCCAGCTCACCACCGTGGAAGGGGACTAGCTCAGATACGCAGTATTTT. The full variable domain, its missing parts supplied by reference TRBV18 and TRBJ2-3, is NAGVMQNPRHLVRRRGQEARLRCSPMKGHSHVYWYRQLPEEGLKFMVYLQKENIIDESGMPKERFSAEFPKEGPSILRIQQVVRGDSAAYFCASSPPWKGTSSDTQYFGPGTRLTVL.

This clonotype was found many times. The chain joins TRBV2 to TRBJ1-5; D unresolved. Trimming took off 5 bases at V and 4 bases at J, with 12 bases between the two ends. CDR3 size: 14 residues. Germline assignment: CDR1 SNHLY and CDR2 FYNNEI. As DNA, the CDR3 is TGTGCCAGCAGTATAATGAACCTGAATCAGCCCCAGCATTTT. Translating it yields CASSIMNLNQPQHF.

This clonotype was recorded many times. The CDR3 sequence is CASTPNRGRGEKLFF. CDR3 DNA: TGTGCCAGTACCCCAAACAGGGGGAGGGGTGAAAAACTGTTTTTT. The genes are TRBV19 and TRBJ1-4; 8 bases line up with TRBD1. The trim removed 7 bases at V and 7 bases at J, leaving 11 bases unmatched. The CDR3 sequence is 15 residues long. The germline gives CDR1 LNHDA, CDR2 SQIVND (reference sequence).

There are many counts of this clonotype. J is TRBJ1-2 and V is TRBV5-1; 7 positions agree with TRBD1. Germline CDR1 and CDR2: SGHRS and YFSETQ. V shed 3 bases and J 4 bases; nucleotides not matched to a gene: 6. The CDR3 has 14 amino acids. CDR3 nucleotide sequence: TGCGCCAGCAGCTCTGGGGACAGAAGCTATGGCTACACCTTC. This codes for CASSSGDRSYGYTF.

In this sample, this clonotype turned up once. A much larger clonotype is one base distant, so this may be a read error. The chain combines TRBV20-1 with TRBJ2-4; D may be TRBD1 or TRBD2 (5 bases each). Germline CDR1 and CDR2: DFQATT and SNEGSKA (reference sequence). V was shortened by 2 bases and J by 1 base, with 21 bases between the two germline ends. This CDR3 is 18 amino acids long. In nucleotides, the CDR3 is TGCAGTGCTAGACGCTCGAGAAGGAAAGGGGAGGCCAAAAACATTCAGTACTTC. This translates into CSARRSRRKGEAKNIQYF.

This clonotype was detected a few times. CDR3 nucleotide sequence: TGTGCCAGCAGCTCCTCGGACCGACGGGGGCTGTTTTTT. It codes for CASSSSDRRGLFF. This chain joins TRBV5-4 and TRBJ2-2; weak D call: TRBD2 (5 bases). From germline, CDR1 is SGHNT and CDR2 YYREEE (reference sequence). CDR3 size: 13 residues. The V and J ends lost 3 bases and 13 bases respectively, with 16 bases between them.

The table lists this clonotype with many counts. V usage is TRBV10-3 and J usage is TRBJ1-5; D is uncertain. The CDR3 is 13 residues long. The V end was cut by 6 bases, the J end by 4 bases, with 10 bases between. In germline, CDR1 is ENHRY, CDR2 SYGVKD. CDR3 sequence reads: CAISLDGNQPQHF. CDR3 bases: TGTGCCATCAGCCTTGACGGTAATCAGCCCCAGCATTTT.

Worth noting for this clonotype: A read error may be the cause here, since a much bigger clone is one base away. This chain links TRBV6-1 with TRBJ2-1; D gene unclear. Trimming stripped 7 bases from V and 6 bases from J, with 13 bases between. The germline gives CDR1 MNHNS, CDR2 SASEGT. The CDR3 is 13 amino acids. CDR3 region: CASIYLLANEQFF. The CDR3 nucleotides read TGTGCCAGCATTTACCTTTTGGCCAATGAGCAGTTCTTC.

This clonotype was seen ten or more times. The chain is built from TRBV20-1 and TRBJ1-4; 7 bases are a match to TRBD1. V shed 8 bases and J 7 bases; nucleotides not matched to a gene: 16. Per the germline V gene, CDR1 is DFQATT and CDR2 is SNEGSKA (reference sequence). The CDR3 spans 15 residues. CDR3 loop: CSPYAVQGLSEKLFF. CDR3 sequence (DNA): TGCAGTCCCTATGCCGTACAGGGGCTGTCTGAAAAACTGTTTTTT.

This clonotype was recorded at least ten times. The rearrangement links TRBV2 to TRBJ2-7, with D unresolved. V gave up 4 bases and J gave up 9 bases, with 13 bases separating them. The germline V gene has CDR1 SNHLY and CDR2 FYNNEI. This CDR3 comprises 12 residues. The CDR3 protein is CASSGTPTWQYF. DNA for the CDR3: TGTGCCAGCAGTGGGACCCCCACGTGGCAGTACTTC.

This chain uses TRBV6-9 with TRBJ2-7, with D unresolved. V lost 4 bases and J lost 3, with 16 bases in between. Germline lookup yields CDR1 MNHGY and CDR2 SVAAGI. This CDR3 contains 15 residues. This chain's CDR3 is CASSSTCDWLYEQYF. The CDR3, as DNA: TGTGCCAGCAGTTCGACTTGTGACTGGCTCTACGAGCAGTACTTC.

This clonotype was seen at least ten times. V usage is TRBV7-9 and J usage is TRBJ2-3, with TRBD1 matching 7 bases. The CDR3 has 17 amino acids. Trimming cost V 0 bases and J 2 bases; bases outside gene matches: 8. Germline CDR1 is SEHNR and CDR2 is FQNEAQ (reference sequence). This CDR3 is CASSLADRASFTDTQYF. In DNA form, the CDR3 reads TGTGCCAGCAGCTTAGCTGACAGGGCATCATTCACAGATACGCAGTATTTT.

This clonotype was seen ten or more times. CDR3 bases: TGTGCCAGCAAGGCGTCGCGGAACACTGAAGCTTTCTTT. Translated: CASKASRNTEAFF. J is TRBJ1-1 and V is TRBV2; no reliable D call. Trimming pared 7 bases from V and 1 base from J, leaving 10 bases between. Germline lookup yields CDR1 SNHLY and CDR2 FYNNEI. This CDR3 region has 13 residues.

This clonotype was found many times. The chain recombines TRBV20-1 with TRBJ2-5, with a weak D call TRBD1 (6 bases). V shed 5 bases and J shed 2 bases, with 15 bases lying between them. The CDR3 sequence is 14 residues long. CDR1 and CDR2 (germline): DFQATT, SNEGSKA (reference sequence). This CDR3 is CSAYHRDPQETQYF. For the CDR3, the DNA is TGCAGTGCTTACCACAGGGACCCTCAAGAGACCCAGTACTTC.

This clonotype was detected ten times or more. V and J are TRBV12-3 or TRBV12-4 and TRBJ1-1; D is possibly TRBD1 (6 bases). Trimming cost V 7 bases and J 1 base, with 16 bases left between them. This CDR3 contains 15 residues. CDR3 sequence: CASTGGLSGNTEAFF. The DNA for the CDR3 is TGTGCCAGCACCGGGGGGCTAAGTGGGAACACTGAAGCTTTCTTT.

At least ten counts were recorded for this clonotype. V gene TRBV6-1 combines with J gene TRBJ1-5; TRBD1 agrees at 9 bases. V shed 6 bases and J 6 bases; nucleotides not matched to a gene: 6. CDR1 and CDR2 from the germline V gene are MNHNS and SASEGT. The CDR3 extends over 14 amino acids. The CDR3 loop reads CASRGQGIVQPQHF. In DNA, the CDR3 is TGTGCCAGCAGGGGACAGGGTATAGTTCAGCCCCAGCATTTT.

For this clonotype: A far larger clone lies a single base away; this is likely a read error. V usage is TRBV6-8 and J usage is TRBJ2-1; the D is unclear. Germline values: CDR1 MNHGY, CDR2 SAAAGT. CDR3 length: 15 residues. CDR3 nucleotides: TGTGCCAACAGTTACAGAACGGTTAGTTACAATGAGCAGTTCTTC. It translates to CANSYRTVSYNEQFF.

As regards this clonotype: A much larger clonotype is one base distant, so this may be a read error. The chain joins TRBV29-1 to TRBJ2-5; 8 bases are a match to TRBD1. Trimming took 6 bases from V and 4 from J; bases not matched to a gene: 7. Germline CDR1 and CDR2: SQVTM and ANQGSEA. CDR3 length: 13 amino acids. CDR3 region: CSVTWTGPETQYF. The DNA for the CDR3 is TGCAGCGTGACATGGACAGGGCCAGAGACCCAGTACTTC. The full variable domain, with the rest looked up from reference TRBV29-1 and TRBJ2-5, is SAVISQKPSRDICQRGTSLTIQCQVDSQVTMMFWYRQQPGQSLTLIATANQGSEATYESGFVIDKFPISRPNLTFSTLTVSNMSPEDSSIYLCSVTWTGPETQYFGPGTRLLVL.